The rows below give T cell receptor beta chains drawn from one sample of a study of CD8 T cells in ankylosing spondylitis. TCRdb reanalysed the 5' RACE reads using MiXCR and keeps one entry per CDR3 protein. The top ten clones hold approximately 20% of a sample with 200,000 to 250,000 distinct CDR3 sequences, about 10% of them seen once. The sequencing sample was made of blood, either unsorted or a sorted T cell fraction (not recorded which). The receptor set was obtained from a male donor with ankylosing spondylitis or in good health (not recorded which). Each CDR3 is given with its conserved first and last residue. A D gene is named only where the DNA matches it firmly. Clone size is shown for a subset of rows, as once, few, many or a class of expanded clone.

D gene: NA; clone size: many; J gene: TRBJ1-1; V gene: TRBV29-1; CDR3 DNA: TGCAGCGGAGGGGTTCAGCTCACTGAAGCTTTCTTT; CDR3 protein: CSGGVQLTEAFF
D gene: NA; clone size: many; J gene: TRBJ1-5; V gene: TRBV15; CDR3 DNA: TGTGCCACCAGCAGAGATGGGAAAAATCAGCCCCAGCATTTT; CDR3 protein: CATSRDGKNQPQHF
D gene: TRBD1; clone size: many; J gene: TRBJ2-7; V gene: TRBV7-9; CDR3 DNA: TGTGCCAGCAGCTTAGCGCTAATGACAGGGGGCCAGTACGAGCAGTACTTC; CDR3 protein: CASSLALMTGGQYEQYF
D gene: TRBD1; clone size: NA; J gene: TRBJ2-3; V gene: TRBV12-3/TRBV12-4; CDR3 DNA: TGTGCCAGCAGTCTCCGGACAGGTTTTACAGATACGCAGTATTTT; CDR3 protein: CASSLRTGFTDTQYF
D gene: TRBD1; clone size: few; J gene: TRBJ1-4; V gene: TRBV7-8; CDR3 DNA: TGTGCCAGCAGCGGGGACAGGAAAAGTGAAAAACTGTTTTTT; CDR3 protein: CASSGDRKSEKLFF
D gene: TRBD1; clone size: NA; J gene: TRBJ2-6; V gene: TRBV3-1; CDR3 DNA: TGTGCCAGCAGCCAAGTGTCTAGGGGACAGAGCTCTGGGGCCAACGTCCTGACTTTC; CDR3 protein: CASSQVSRGQSSGANVLTF
D gene: TRBD1; clone size: many; J gene: TRBJ2-1; V gene: TRBV5-1; CDR3 DNA: TGCGCCAGCAGCTTGGGGGACAGAGACTACAATGAGCAGTTCTTC; CDR3 protein: CASSLGDRDYNEQFF
D gene: NA; clone size: NA; J gene: TRBJ1-3; V gene: TRBV3-1; CDR3 DNA: TGTGCCAGCAGCCAAGTTACGGGTACTGGAAACACCATATATTTT; CDR3 protein: CASSQVTGTGNTIYF
D gene: NA; clone size: few; J gene: TRBJ2-5; V gene: TRBV6-1; CDR3 DNA: TGTGCCAGCAGTGAAGGGGGGGTTGTCCAAGAGACCCAGTACTTC; CDR3 protein: CASSEGGVVQETQYF
D gene: NA; clone size: few; J gene: TRBJ2-5; V gene: TRBV14; CDR3 DNA: TGTGCCAGCAGCCGAACGACTGGGGAAGAGACCCAGTACTTC; CDR3 protein: CASSRTTGEETQYF
D gene: NA; clone size: NA; J gene: TRBJ2-5; V gene: TRBV29-1; CDR3 DNA: TGCAGCGTCACTTGGGCCCAAGAGACCCAGTACTTC; CDR3 protein: CSVTWAQETQYF
D gene: NA; clone size: many; J gene: TRBJ2-7; V gene: TRBV12-3/TRBV12-4; CDR3 DNA: TGTGCCAGCAGTGAGAACTACGAGCAGTACTTC; CDR3 protein: CASSENYEQYF
D gene: TRBD1; clone size: NA; J gene: TRBJ1-5; V gene: TRBV20-1; CDR3 DNA: TGCAGTGCTAGAGACCGACAGGGGAATCAGCCCCAGCATTTT; CDR3 protein: CSARDRQGNQPQHF
D gene: NA; clone size: NA; J gene: TRBJ2-5; V gene: TRBV21-1; CDR3 DNA: TGTGCCAGCAGCCCTCCCGGGACAGGGCGGGAGAAGACCCAGTACTTC; CDR3 protein: CASSPPGTGREKTQYF
D gene: NA; clone size: few; J gene: TRBJ2-1; V gene: TRBV7-2; CDR3 DNA: TGTGCCAGCAGCTCAGAGGGGGGGCTTTACAATGAGCAGTTCTTC; CDR3 protein: CASSSEGGLYNEQFF
D gene: NA; clone size: few; J gene: TRBJ1-2; V gene: TRBV12-3/TRBV12-4; CDR3 DNA: TGTGCCAGCAGTTTAAACCAGGCCTATGGCTACACCTTC; CDR3 protein: CASSLNQAYGYTF
D gene: TRBD2; clone size: few; J gene: TRBJ2-3; V gene: TRBV6-1; CDR3 DNA: TGTGCCAGCAGTAGCGGGGGGGCCTCCCGGGGTACGCAGTATTTT; CDR3 protein: CASSSGGASRGTQYF
D gene: TRBD1; clone size: many; J gene: TRBJ1-5; V gene: TRBV27; CDR3 DNA: TGTGCCAGCAGTTTAAGACAGGGGGCGATTGGGCCCCAGCATTTT; CDR3 protein: CASSLRQGAIGPQHF
D gene: TRBD1; clone size: NA; J gene: TRBJ2-7; V gene: TRBV5-1; CDR3 DNA: TGCGCCAGCAGCTTCTCGGACAGGTCTGACGAGCAGTACTTC; CDR3 protein: CASSFSDRSDEQYF
D gene: NA; clone size: many; J gene: TRBJ2-6; V gene: TRBV6-1; CDR3 DNA: TGTGCCAGCAGGCGCCACGAGACGGCTGGGGCCAACGTCCTGACTTTC; CDR3 protein: CASRRHETAGANVLTF
D gene: NA; clone size: many; J gene: TRBJ1-1; V gene: TRBV5-1; CDR3 DNA: TGCGCCAGCAGCGCTACAGGGTTGGCTGAAGCTTTCTTT; CDR3 protein: CASSATGLAEAFF
D gene: NA; clone size: few; J gene: TRBJ1-1; V gene: TRBV28; CDR3 DNA: TGTGCCAGTCGGGGGGCAGCTGACACTGAAGCTTTCTTT; CDR3 protein: CASRGAADTEAFF
D gene: TRBD2; clone size: many; J gene: TRBJ2-7; V gene: TRBV20-1; CDR3 DNA: TGCAGTGCTAGACACATAGCGGGGGGCTTCGGGGAGCAGTACTTC; CDR3 protein: CSARHIAGGFGEQYF
D gene: NA; clone size: many; J gene: TRBJ2-1; V gene: TRBV29-1; CDR3 DNA: TGCAGCGTTGTGGGAGGTGGTTCCTACAATGAGCAGTTCTTC; CDR3 protein: CSVVGGGSYNEQFF
D gene: NA; clone size: many; J gene: TRBJ1-6; V gene: TRBV6-5; CDR3 DNA: TGTGCCAGCAGTTCCCGGGTCCCGGGATCACCCCTCCACTTT; CDR3 protein: CASSSRVPGSPLHF
D gene: NA; clone size: many; J gene: TRBJ2-3; V gene: TRBV12-3/TRBV12-4; CDR3 DNA: TGTGCCAGCAGTTTTGGGGTACGGGGGACAGCGCAGTATTTT; CDR3 protein: CASSFGVRGTAQYF
D gene: TRBD1; clone size: many; J gene: TRBJ2-1; V gene: TRBV6-4; CDR3 DNA: TGTGCCAGCAGTGTAGAACAGGGGAACTACAATGAGCAGTTCTTC; CDR3 protein: CASSVEQGNYNEQFF
D gene: NA; clone size: many; J gene: TRBJ1-2; V gene: TRBV28; CDR3 DNA: TGTGCCAGCAGTTCAACCTATACTAACTATGGCTACACCTTC; CDR3 protein: CASSSTYTNYGYTF
D gene: NA; clone size: NA; J gene: TRBJ2-4; V gene: TRBV20-1; CDR3 DNA: TGCAGTGCCATCGGACAGATACTAGCCAAAAACATTCAGTACTTC; CDR3 protein: CSAIGQILAKNIQYF
D gene: TRBD1; clone size: many; J gene: TRBJ1-1; V gene: TRBV29-1; CDR3 DNA: TGCAGCGTCGAAAGCCGGGACAGAGACACTGAAGCTTTCTTT; CDR3 protein: CSVESRDRDTEAFF
D gene: TRBD2; clone size: few; J gene: TRBJ2-7; V gene: TRBV10-3; CDR3 DNA: TGTGCCATCTCACCGGGGGGTGAGGAGCAGTACTTC; CDR3 protein: CAISPGGEEQYF
D gene: NA; clone size: many; J gene: TRBJ2-7; V gene: TRBV29-1; CDR3 DNA: TGCAGCGTTGATCTTACAGGGTCGGACGAGCAGTACTTC; CDR3 protein: CSVDLTGSDEQYF
D gene: TRBD2; clone size: many; J gene: TRBJ2-1; V gene: TRBV20-1; CDR3 DNA: TGCAGTGCTAGAGACTGGAGCGGGGGAGTGAACAATGAGCAGTTCTTC; CDR3 protein: CSARDWSGGVNNEQFF
D gene: NA; clone size: few; J gene: TRBJ1-6; V gene: TRBV20-1; CDR3 DNA: TGCAGTGCTAGAGACCCCCAGCAGGGTGCATATAATTCACCCCTCCACTTT; CDR3 protein: CSARDPQQGAYNSPLHF
D gene: NA; clone size: few; J gene: TRBJ2-5; V gene: TRBV25-1; CDR3 DNA: TGTGCCAGCAGTGAAGCGCAGGGGGGACCCCAGTACTTC; CDR3 protein: CASSEAQGGPQYF
D gene: NA; clone size: NA; J gene: TRBJ2-1; V gene: TRBV29-1; CDR3 DNA: TGCAGCCTGCAGGGATTAGACGGGAGCTCCTACAATGAGCAGTTCTTC; CDR3 protein: CSLQGLDGSSYNEQFF
D gene: NA; clone size: many; J gene: TRBJ1-2; V gene: TRBV5-1; CDR3 DNA: TGCGCCAGCAGCTTGGAAGGCAGGGGAGGCTATGGCTACACCTTC; CDR3 protein: CASSLEGRGGYGYTF
D gene: TRBD1; clone size: few; J gene: TRBJ2-5; V gene: TRBV11-2; CDR3 DNA: TGTGCCAGCAGCTTGACGGGGGACAGGGGACCAGAGACCCAGTACTTC; CDR3 protein: CASSLTGDRGPETQYF
D gene: NA; clone size: NA; J gene: TRBJ2-5; V gene: TRBV5-1; CDR3 DNA: TGCGCCAGCAGCCCGGACGGGTCCCTAGAGACCCAGTACTTC; CDR3 protein: CASSPDGSLETQYF
D gene: TRBD1; clone size: many; J gene: TRBJ2-5; V gene: TRBV20-1; CDR3 DNA: TGCAGTGCTTGGACAGGGAGTCAAGAGACCCAGTACTTC; CDR3 protein: CSAWTGSQETQYF
D gene: NA; clone size: many; J gene: TRBJ2-5; V gene: TRBV7-2; CDR3 DNA: TGTGCCAGCAGCTTTGGATCACGCACAGAGACCCAGTACTTC; CDR3 protein: CASSFGSRTETQYF
D gene: TRBD1; clone size: many; J gene: TRBJ2-7; V gene: TRBV7-9; CDR3 DNA: TGTGCCAGCAGCTTAGGGACAGGGACCTACGAGCAGTACTTC; CDR3 protein: CASSLGTGTYEQYF
D gene: NA; clone size: NA; J gene: TRBJ2-6; V gene: TRBV28; CDR3 DNA: TGTGCCAGCAGTTTTCCCCCCCTGGCTAGCTCTGGGGCCAACGTCCTGACTTTC; CDR3 protein: CASSFPPLASSGANVLTF